The source of this T cell receptor beta chain is a study of T cells in Graves' hyperthyroidism and ophthalmopathy. V was trimmed by 8 bases and J by 4 bases, leaving 21 bases between them. CDR3 length equals 15 residues. Germline V gene sequence: CDR1 MNHEY, CDR2 SVGAGI. Amplification of TCR beta CDR3 regions used RNA as the template. When the TCR CDR3 underwent first-round RT-PCR, the HTBI primer set was used. In TCRdb, the multiplex PCR reads were re-called with MiXCR into one record per CDR3 protein. The table has around 720,000 distinct CDR3 sequences, about a third seen once. This clonotype was counted many times.

What was sequenced was blood. The TCR sequence derives from a woman aged 40 to 50 with Graves' hyperthyroidism. The chain recombines TRBV6-5 with TRBJ2-7, with a weak D call TRBD1 (6 bases). CDR3 nucleotides: TGTGCCAGCCGTAGGACAGCCGAGGTGTCATACGAGCAGTACTTC. This translates into CASRRTAEVSYEQYF.